What follows are 26 T cell receptor beta chains derived from one specimen sequenced in a study of T-cell reconstitution after alpha-beta-depleted transplantation in children. The TCRbeta library was prepared with unique molecular identifiers. Each CDR3 protein is one row after TCRdb ran MiXCR on the PCR reads. The repertoire holds 200,000 to 300,000 distinct CDR3 sequences, with roughly a quarter as singletons. The sequences come from PBMCs, mostly from graft donor cells, collected 360 days after TCRalphabeta/CD19-depleted stem cell transplant. The receptors shown here come from a female patient aged 2-15 years who had a stem cell transplant for congenital amegakaryocytic thrombocytopenia, so the T cells may come from the graft donor.

This clonotype was observed a few times. The chain links TRBV6-2 or TRBV6-3 to TRBJ2-3; TRBD2 aligns across 8 bases. CDR3 size: 20 residues. Germline V gene lookup returns CDR1 MNHEY and CDR2 SVGEGT. The trim removed 0 bases at V and 2 bases at J, leaving 16 bases unmatched. The CDR3 DNA is TGTGCCAGCAGTTACTCCCCAACAGGGATCGCGGGAGGCTCCACAGATACGCAGTATTTT. Its protein is CASSYSPTGIAGGSTDTQYF.

This clonotype has at least ten counts. The rearrangement joins TRBV28 to TRBJ2-7; D possibly corresponds to TRBD2 (6 bases). The CDR3 is 14 residues long. The V gene's germline CDR1 is MDHEN and CDR2 SYDVKM. Trimming stripped 1 base from V and 4 bases from J, with 11 bases between. As DNA, the CDR3 is TGTGCCAGCAGTTTATACGGGGGTTATTACGAGCAGTACTTC. Its protein is CASSLYGGYYEQYF.

The chain is built from TRBV24-1 and TRBJ2-1, with D perhaps being TRBD1 or TRBD2 (5 bases each). Trimming stripped 4 bases from V and 9 bases from J, with 12 bases between. Germline CDR1 is KGHDR and CDR2 is SFDVKD. CDR3 size: 13 residues. In DNA, the CDR3 is TGTGCCACCAGTGAAAACGGGGCCTTTGAGCAGTTCTTC. Translated: CATSENGAFEQFF.

The chain links TRBV24-1 to TRBJ2-1; D tentatively fits TRBD1 or TRBD2 (5 bases each). The germline gives CDR1 KGHDR, CDR2 SFDVKD. V was trimmed by 1 base and J by 9 bases, leaving 15 bases between them. The CDR3 sequence is 15 residues long. Here the CDR3 DNA reads TGTGCCACCAGTGATTTTAGGGGACGGTCGACTGAGCAGTTCTTC. Its protein product is CATSDFRGRSTEQFF.

The gene calls are TRBV4-1 and TRBJ2-1; no reliable D call. Germline values: CDR1 MGHRA, CDR2 YSYEKL. V was pared by 3 bases and J by 12 bases, with 15 bases between. The CDR3 loop spans 13 amino acids. Written as DNA, the CDR3 is TGCGCCAGCAGCCAGACCTCTGGACCTGGGCAGTTCTTC. Translating gives CASSQTSGPGQFF.

The rearrangement uses TRBV5-1 and TRBJ1-4, with D tentatively TRBD1 (6 bases). CDR1 is SGHRS, CDR2 YFSETQ, per germline. The CDR3 contains 15 residues. Trimming stripped 1 base from V and 8 bases from J, with 15 bases between. This chain's CDR3 is CASSLRQGSDEKLFF. The CDR3 DNA reads TGCGCCAGCAGCTTGCGGCAGGGGTCTGACGAAAAACTGTTTTTT. The whole variable domain, filled in from reference TRBV5-1 and TRBJ1-4, reads KAGVTQTPRYLIKTRGQQVTLSCSPISGHRSVSWYQQTPGQGLQFLFEYFSETQRNKGNFPGRFSGRQFSNSRSEMNVSTLELGDSALYLCASSLRQGSDEKLFFGSGTQLSVL.

This clonotype has a count of ten or more. The rearrangement links TRBV7-9 to TRBJ1-2; 9 bases match TRBD1. The CDR3 spans 15 residues. The germline gives CDR1 SEHNR, CDR2 FQNEAQ (reference sequence). V trimming: 5 bases; J trimming: 2 bases; junction bases outside the gene matches: 6. CDR3 sequence: CASSVNRGQNYGYTF. The DNA of the CDR3 is TGTGCCAGCAGCGTAAACAGGGGGCAGAACTATGGCTACACCTTC.

There are a few counts of this clonotype. This rearrangement joins TRBV28 to TRBJ1-6; a weak D match, TRBD1 (6 bases). The CDR3 length is 15 residues. V lost 8 bases to trimming and J lost 7 bases, with 18 bases between them. Germline values: CDR1 MDHEN, CDR2 SYDVKM. The CDR3 here is CASGKTRGPNSPLHF. The DNA for the CDR3 is TGTGCCAGCGGAAAGACCAGGGGCCCCAATTCACCCCTCCACTTT.

This clonotype was seen only a few times. The rearrangement joins TRBV12-3 or TRBV12-4 to TRBJ2-3, with a weak D call TRBD1 (6 bases). The CDR3 runs to 15 residues. V dropped 6 bases and J dropped 0 bases, with 13 bases sitting between them. The CDR3 region has the DNA TGTGCCAGCAGGACGACAGGACCTAGCACAGATACGCAGTATTTT. Translated, it gives CASRTTGPSTDTQYF.

The gene calls are TRBV12-3 or TRBV12-4 and TRBJ2-2, with 10 bases lining up with TRBD1. V was clipped by 6 bases and J by 6 bases; unmatched bases: 13. The CDR3 runs 17 residues. DNA of the CDR3: TGTGCCAGCAGGAGAATGTGGGACAGGGGAAAGGCCGGGGAGCTGTTTTTT. Translated, it gives CASRRMWDRGKAGELFF.

The rearrangement joins TRBV13 to TRBJ1-2; the D gene is possibly TRBD1 (6 bases). The CDR3 runs 13 residues. Trimming removed 5 bases from V and 10 bases from J, with 17 bases in between. CDR1 and CDR2 (germline): PRHDT, FYEKMQ (reference sequence). CDR3 residues: CASSQGPKGDYTF. The CDR3 nucleotides are TGTGCCAGCAGCCAGGGACCGAAGGGGGACTACACCTTC.

The V call is TRBV4-3, the J call TRBJ2-1, with 8 bases identical to TRBD1. This CDR3 is 17 amino acids long. V shed 1 base and J 0 bases; nucleotides not matched to a gene: 5. From germline, CDR1 is LGHNA and CDR2 YSLEER. This CDR3 reads CASSQAGGGRSYNEQFF. CDR3 DNA: TGCGCCAGCAGCCAAGCAGGGGGCGGCCGCTCCTACAATGAGCAGTTCTTC.

The rearrangement links TRBV7-9 to TRBJ2-3; D gene unclear. The CDR3 totals 15 residues. CDR1 is SEHNR and CDR2 is FQNEAQ in the germline V gene (reference sequence). V lost 3 bases and J lost 0, with 10 bases in between. CDR3 loop: CASSLWVESTDTQYF. The CDR3 nucleotides read TGTGCCAGCAGCTTGTGGGTCGAAAGCACAGATACGCAGTATTTT.

The chain joins TRBV7-8 to TRBJ2-4; 8 nucleotides align to TRBD2. Per germline, CDR1 SGHVS and CDR2 FQNEAQ. CDR3 size: 13 residues. The trim removed 5 bases at V and 4 bases at J, leaving 1 base unmatched. The CDR3 loop is CASSTSGKNIQYF. DNA of the CDR3: TGTGCCAGCAGCACTAGCGGTAAAAACATTCAGTACTTC.

This clonotype was detected a few times. The chain couples TRBV20-1 to TRBJ2-6; D gene ambiguous. Germline-derived CDR1 and CDR2 are DFQATT and SNEGSKA (reference sequence). The V end lost 6 bases, the J end lost 1 base, and 7 bases lay between the germline ends. The CDR3 totals 13 residues. CDR3 loop: CSAPRSGANVLTF. CDR3 nucleotides: TGCAGTGCCCCACGATCTGGGGCCAACGTCCTGACTTTC.

This clonotype was seen more than once but under ten times. The rearrangement joins TRBV10-3 to TRBJ2-7; D may be TRBD2 (6 bases). The germline CDR1 and CDR2 sequences are ENHRY and SYGVKD. The CDR3 sequence is 14 residues long. With 4 bases removed from V and 0 bases from J, the gap between germline ends came to 10 bases. The chain's CDR3 is CAISVVEGSYEQYF. DNA for the CDR3: TGTGCCATCAGTGTGGTGGAGGGCTCCTACGAGCAGTACTTC.

The chain combines TRBV5-1 with TRBJ2-1; weak D call: TRBD2 (6 bases). Germline V CDR1 and CDR2: SGHRS, YFSETQ. The CDR3 length is 17 residues. Between the trimmed V and J ends, which lost 2 bases and 5 bases, there was a span of 20 bases. The CDR3 DNA follows: TGCGCCAGCAGCTTATTTAGTTGGGGGGTACCGGACAATGAGCAGTTCTTC. Amino acids: CASSLFSWGVPDNEQFF. Using reference TRBV5-1 and TRBJ2-1 for the parts outside the CDR3, the full variable domain is KAGVTQTPRYLIKTRGQQVTLSCSPISGHRSVSWYQQTPGQGLQFLFEYFSETQRNKGNFPGRFSGRQFSNSRSEMNVSTLELGDSALYLCASSLFSWGVPDNEQFFGPGTRLTVL.

The J gene is TRBJ2-3, the V gene TRBV24-1; D might be TRBD2 (5 bases). The CDR3 runs 17 residues. The V and J ends lost 0 bases and 5 bases respectively, with 17 bases between them. Germline V gene data show CDR1 as KGHDR and CDR2 as SFDVKD. CDR3 residues: CATSDLGVGGMGDTQYF. The CDR3 coding sequence is TGTGCCACCAGTGATTTGGGGGTCGGAGGCATGGGAGATACGCAGTATTTT.

This clonotype was seen a few times. V gene TRBV28 combines with J gene TRBJ2-7; 7 bases fit TRBD1. Germline CDR1 reads MDHEN; CDR2 reads SYDVKM. V lost 5 bases and J lost 4; bases outside the gene matches: 5. The CDR3 runs to 13 residues. Written as DNA, the CDR3 is TGTGCCAGCAGTAACAGGGGATTGTACGAGCAGTACTTC. Translated: CASSNRGLYEQYF.

The rearrangement joins TRBV28 to TRBJ2-7; 7 bases line up with TRBD2. Germline-derived CDR1 and CDR2 are MDHEN and SYDVKM. Germline trimming cut 2 bases from V and 3 bases from J; bases unmatched to any gene: 1. This CDR3 has 13 residues. The CDR3 sequence is CASSLGGDYEQYF. In nucleotides, the CDR3 is TGTGCCAGCAGTTTAGGGGGGGACTACGAGCAGTACTTC.

The rearrangement joins TRBV7-8 to TRBJ1-2, with 12 bases fitting TRBD1. Losses at the gene ends were 5 bases for V and 4 bases for J; bases not matched to a gene: 11. CDR1 and CDR2 from the germline V gene are SGHVS and FQNEAQ. The CDR3 covers 17 residues. CDR3 in DNA: TGTGCCAGCAGCCTAGAGGGACAGGGGGCCCGCTTCTATGGCTACACCTTC. Encoded protein: CASSLEGQGARFYGYTF.

This clonotype was seen only a few times. The chain has TRBV20-1 and TRBJ2-1; 13 bases fit TRBD2. J was trimmed by 8 bases and V by 3 bases; bases with no gene match: 4. The germline gives CDR1 DFQATT, CDR2 SNEGSKA (reference sequence). The CDR3 extends over 14 amino acids. CDR3 amino acids: CSASPTSGGYEQFF. Here the CDR3 DNA reads TGCAGTGCTAGTCCGACTAGCGGGGGGTATGAGCAGTTCTTC.

This clonotype was seen just once. This rearrangement joins TRBV19 to TRBJ2-3; maybe TRBD2 (5 bases). The CDR3 extends over 16 amino acids. Germline V gene sequence: CDR1 LNHDA, CDR2 SQIVND (reference sequence). V lost 5 bases to trimming and J lost 0 bases, with 15 bases between them. The CDR3 nucleotides read TGTGCCAGTAGTCCTCGGCTAGCAAGGAGCACAGATACGCAGTATTTT. Translation gives CASSPRLARSTDTQYF.

The chain uses TRBV28 and TRBJ2-2; no clear D gene. The length of the CDR3 is 16 residues. Deletions cut 2 bases from V and 0 bases from J, with 10 bases between. CDR1 is MDHEN and CDR2 is SYDVKM in the germline V gene. Here the CDR3 reads CASSLPGPPNTGELFF. CDR3 nucleotides: TGTGCCAGCAGTTTACCAGGCCCACCGAACACCGGGGAGCTGTTTTTT.

This chain joins TRBV5-1 and TRBJ1-1; no definite D call. CDR3 length equals 14 residues. Germline lookup yields CDR1 SGHRS and CDR2 YFSETQ. V lost 3 bases to trimming and J lost 1 base, with 10 bases between them. The CDR3 nucleotides read TGCGCCAGCAGCTCAGCGACTACGAACACTGAAGCTTTCTTT. Encoded protein: CASSSATTNTEAFF.

This clonotype came up many times. The chain links TRBV5-4 to TRBJ2-1; no reliable D call. Germline CDR1 reads SGHNT; CDR2 reads YYREEE (reference sequence). This CDR3 contains 13 residues. The V end was cut by 0 bases, the J end by 5 bases, with 6 bases between. CDR3 sequence (DNA): TGTGCCAGCAGCTTGGACCAGCACAATGAGCAGTTCTTC. Translation: CASSLDQHNEQFF.